Following are 30 T cell receptor beta chains from one sample sequenced in a study of blood T cell repertoires in COVID-19. Here immunoSEQ multiplex PCR was the method, and the copy in TCRdb shows in-frame clones only, minus some. This table has 35,000 to 50,000 clones, about 86% appearing once. Sequenced input: peripheral blood. Receptor source: a woman at least 80 years old with acute or convalescent COVID-19.

The chain couples TRBV13 to TRBJ2-7; 15 bases are shared with TRBD2. Germline V CDR1 and CDR2: PRHDT, FYEKMQ (reference sequence). The CDR3 is 16 amino acids. V trimming: 3 bases; J trimming: 1 base; junction bases outside the gene matches: 1. This CDR3 reads CASSLGLAGGSYEQYF. For the CDR3, the DNA is TGTGCCAGCAGCTTGGGACTAGCGGGGGGTTCCTACGAGCAGTACTTC.

The CDR3 nucleotides are TGTGCCAGCAGCCCTACGCGGGGCCTTAGTAATTCACCCCTCCACTTT. Encoded protein: CASSPTRGLSNSPLHF. The V gene is TRBV7-8, the J gene TRBJ1-6; a possible D gene is TRBD1 (5 bases). Trimming removed 5 bases at V and 6 bases at J, with 17 bases between. Germline loops: CDR1 SGHVS, CDR2 FQNEAQ. The CDR3 is made up of 16 amino acids.

This clone was seen once. The V call is TRBV7-9, the J call TRBJ1-2; D unclear. V was shortened by 1 base and J by 11 bases, with 8 bases between the two germline ends. Germline V gives CDR1 SEHNR, CDR2 FQNEAQ (reference sequence). This CDR3 is 11 amino acids long. CDR3 bases: TGTGCCAGCAGCTTAGAACAGCCTTACACCTTC. Translated, it gives CASSLEQPYTF.

The chain combines TRBV4-1 with TRBJ2-4; maybe TRBD1 (5 bases). The germline gives CDR1 MGHRA, CDR2 YSYEKL. This CDR3 has 17 amino acids. Trimming removed 4 bases from V and 0 bases from J, with 16 bases in between. CDR3 in amino acids: CASSPRDSSLAKNIQYF. The DNA for the CDR3 is TGCGCCAGCAGCCCAAGAGACAGCAGTTTAGCCAAAAACATTCAGTACTTC.

V is TRBV5-1 and J is TRBJ1-5; 7 bases are shared with TRBD1. CDR1 and CDR2 from the germline V gene are SGHRS and YFSETQ. CDR3 length: 14 residues. With 3 bases clipped from V and 2 bases from J, the junction kept 2 bases outside the gene matches. The DNA for the CDR3 is TGCGCCAGCAGCTCTACAGGGGGCAATCAGCCCCAGCATTTT. As protein: CASSSTGGNQPQHF. The variable domain in full, completed from reference TRBV5-1 and TRBJ1-5, reads KAGVTQTPRYLIKTRGQQVTLSCSPISGHRSVSWYQQTPGQGLQFLFEYFSETQRNKGNFPGRFSGRQFSNSRSEMNVSTLELGDSALYLCASSSTGGNQPQHFGDGTRLSIL.

The J gene is TRBJ2-3, the V gene TRBV6-1; D is undetermined. The CDR3 length is 14 residues. Trimming cost V 2 bases and J 5 bases, with 11 bases left between them. Germline CDR1 is MNHNS and CDR2 is SASEGT. The CDR3 protein is CASSELGSRDTQYF. The CDR3 DNA reads TGTGCCAGCAGTGAACTAGGAAGTAGAGATACGCAGTATTTT.

V and J are TRBV5-1 and TRBJ2-7; TRBD1 aligns across 7 bases. The trim removed 5 bases at V and 1 base at J, leaving 6 bases unmatched. The CDR3 has 14 residues. Germline V gene lookup returns CDR1 SGHRS and CDR2 YFSETQ. CDR3 in amino acids: CASRLGQASYEQYF. As DNA, the CDR3 is TGCGCCAGCAGATTAGGACAGGCGTCCTACGAGCAGTACTTC. The full variable domain, with the rest looked up from reference TRBV5-1 and TRBJ2-7, is KAGVTQTPRYLIKTRGQQVTLSCSPISGHRSVSWYQQTPGQGLQFLFEYFSETQRNKGNFPGRFSGRQFSNSRSEMNVSTLELGDSALYLCASRLGQASYEQYFGPGTRLTVT.

The CDR3 here is CASSLAGGLDGYTF. In DNA form, the CDR3 reads TGTGCCAGCAGCTTGGCGGGGGGGCTGGACGGCTACACCTTC. V usage is TRBV5-5 and J usage is TRBJ1-2; a weak D match, TRBD1 (6 bases). Germline CDR1 reads SGHKS; CDR2 reads YYEKEE (reference sequence). V was shortened by 0 bases and J by 8 bases, with 14 bases between the two germline ends. The CDR3 is 14 amino acids.

The V call is TRBV5-4, the J call TRBJ1-4; D possibly corresponds to TRBD1 (5 bases). This CDR3 region has 15 residues. The germline V gene encodes CDR1 SGHNT and CDR2 YYREEE (reference sequence). The V end lost 0 bases, the J end lost 3 bases, and 9 bases lay between the germline ends. CDR3 in amino acids: CASSLAEQANEKLFF. As DNA, the CDR3 is TGTGCCAGCAGCTTGGCCGAACAGGCTAATGAAAAACTGTTTTTT.

The gene calls are TRBV14 and TRBJ1-1; TRBD1 agrees at 11 bases. The CDR3 spans 17 residues. Losses at the gene ends were 6 bases for V and 6 bases for J; bases not matched to a gene: 15. Germline V gene sequence: CDR1 SGHDN, CDR2 FVKESK. Here the CDR3 DNA reads TGTGCCAGCAGTCGCCGGTTCCCGGGACAGGGGGTTCCTGAAGCTTTCTTT. Translating it yields CASSRRFPGQGVPEAFF.

This clone appeared once. The chain couples TRBV1 to TRBJ1-5; TRBD1 is the table's D call, not checked against the DNA. TRBV1 is assigned pseudogene status. The CDR3 runs 19 residues. CDR3 in DNA: TGCACCAGCAGCCAGGGAAGGGACAGGGGGAGGAAAGGCGGCCAGCCCCAGCATTTT. The encoded protein is CTSSQGRDRGRKGGQPQHF.

The rearrangement uses TRBV5-1 and TRBJ1-2, with TRBD1 as a possible D gene (6 bases). The CDR3 spans 17 residues. The V and J ends lost 4 bases and 3 bases respectively, with 22 bases between them. In germline, CDR1 is SGHRS, CDR2 YFSETQ. CDR3 nucleotides: TGCGCCAGCAGCCAAGGAATCGAGTCACAGGGCTACTATGGCTACACCTTC. It yields the protein CASSQGIESQGYYGYTF.

The chain employs TRBV18 and TRBJ2-3; a weak D match, TRBD2 (5 bases). The CDR3 totals 12 residues. With 3 bases removed from V and 9 bases from J, the gap between germline ends came to 10 bases. Germline V lookup: CDR1 KGHSH, CDR2 LQKENI. CDR3 sequence reads: CASSPRPGTQYF. The CDR3 DNA sequence: TGTGCCAGCTCACCGCGACCGGGGACGCAGTATTTT. Together with reference TRBV18 and TRBJ2-3, the CDR3 gives the full variable domain: NAGVMQNPRHLVRRRGQEARLRCSPMKGHSHVYWYRQLPEEGLKFMVYLQKENIIDESGMPKERFSAEFPKEGPSILRIQQVVRGDSAAYFCASSPRPGTQYFGPGTRLTVL.

This chain connects TRBV29-1 to TRBJ1-6, with 9 bases fitting TRBD1. Germline assignment: CDR1 SQVTM and CDR2 ANQGSEA. Trimming took 4 bases from V and 5 from J; bases not matched to a gene: 3. The CDR3 is made up of 14 amino acids. The CDR3, as DNA: TGCAGCGTTGGCGGGGACAGGGATAATTCACCCCTCCACTTT. Its protein product is CSVGGDRDNSPLHF.

The chain uses TRBV7-9 and TRBJ1-1; no clear D gene. V was pared by 5 bases and J by 7 bases, with 11 bases between. The CDR3 loop spans 12 amino acids. Germline CDR1 reads SEHNR; CDR2 reads FQNEAQ (reference sequence). Written as DNA, the CDR3 is TGTGCCAGCAGCACGGGGTCATTTGAAGCTTTCTTT. Translating it yields CASSTGSFEAFF. Using reference TRBV7-9 and TRBJ1-1 for the parts outside the CDR3, the full variable domain is DTGVSQNPRHKITKRGQNVTFRCDPISEHNRLYWYRQTLGQGPEFLTYFQNEAQLEKSRLLSDRFSAERPKGSFSTLEIQRTEQGDSAMYLCASSTGSFEAFFGQGTRLTVV.

The DNA of the CDR3 is TGTGCCAGTAGTATAACAGGTGGGGCCAACGTCCTGACTTTC. Amino acid sequence: CASSITGGANVLTF. The chain employs TRBV19 and TRBJ2-6; perhaps TRBD1 as D (5 bases). Deletions cut 2 bases from V and 3 bases from J, with 5 bases between. The CDR3 contains 14 residues. Germline V gene sequence: CDR1 LNHDA, CDR2 SQIVND (reference sequence). Variable domain in full (rest from reference TRBV19 and TRBJ2-6): DGGITQSPKYLFRKEGQNVTLSCEQNLNHDAMYWYRQDPGQGLRLIYYSQIVNDFQKGDIAEGYSVSREKKESFPLTVTSAQKNPTAFYLCASSITGGANVLTFGAGSRLTVL.

This clone was counted a few times. The rearrangement joins TRBV30 to TRBJ1-2; D is uncertain. Germline CDR1 reads GTSNPN; CDR2 reads SVGIG (reference sequence). Trimming cost V 8 bases and J 3 bases, with 16 bases left between them. The CDR3 runs 13 residues. Here the CDR3 DNA reads TGTGCCGGATGGAAGGGAGCCTACTATGGCTACACCTTC. It encodes CAGWKGAYYGYTF.

The chain employs TRBV2 and TRBJ1-6; D gene unclear. Trimming shortened V by 6 bases and J by 5 bases, and 5 bases separated the two germline ends. CDR3 size: 12 residues. Germline lookup yields CDR1 SNHLY and CDR2 FYNNEI. The CDR3 is CASSGDNSPLHF. The CDR3 DNA reads TGTGCCAGCAGCGGGGATAATTCACCCCTCCACTTT.

This CDR3 reads CASSLTDQGFYEQYF. In DNA, the CDR3 is TGTGCCAGCAGCTTAACGGATCAGGGTTTCTACGAGCAGTACTTC. The chain recombines TRBV11-1 with TRBJ2-7, with D possibly matching TRBD1 (5 bases). The CDR3 is 15 residues long. The V end lost 2 bases, the J end lost 3 bases, and 14 bases lay between the germline ends. Germline V lookup: CDR1 SGHAT, CDR2 FQDESV (reference sequence).

This chain joins TRBV12-5 and TRBJ2-3; D assignment may be TRBD1 or TRBD2 (5 bases each). Germline lookup yields CDR1 LGHNT and CDR2 FRNRAP. This CDR3 contains 12 residues. CDR3 sequence (DNA): TGTGTTAGAGGGGCAAACACAGATACGCAGTATTTT. Translated: CVRGANTDTQYF.

This rearrangement joins TRBV14 to TRBJ1-4; D unclear. This CDR3 has 17 amino acids. Germline values: CDR1 SGHDN, CDR2 FVKESK. V was clipped by 1 base and J by 0 bases, with 12 bases between them. Written as DNA, the CDR3 is TGTGCCAGCAGCCAAGTCGGGAGGGTATCAACTAATGAAAAACTGTTTTTT. Amino acid sequence: CASSQVGRVSTNEKLFF.

The gene calls are TRBV7-8 and TRBJ2-6, with 9 bases identical to TRBD1. The junction had 4 bases not matched to a gene; V was cut back by 8 bases and J by 2 bases. The germline gives CDR1 SGHVS, CDR2 FQNEAQ. The CDR3 has 15 residues. CDR3: CASGTGGAGANVLTF. CDR3 bases: TGTGCCAGCGGCACAGGGGGCGCTGGGGCCAACGTCCTGACTTTC. Using reference TRBV7-8 and TRBJ2-6 for the parts outside the CDR3, the full variable domain is GAGVSQSPRYKVAKRGQDVALRCDPISGHVSLFWYQQALGQGPEFLTYFQNEAQLDKSGLPSDRFFAERPEGSVSTLKIQRTQQEDSAVYLCASGTGGAGANVLTFGAGSRLTVL.

The chain links TRBV7-3 to TRBJ1-1, with 8 bases aligning to TRBD1. The germline CDR1 and CDR2 sequences are SGHTA and FQGTGA. Germline trimming cut 3 bases from V and 4 bases from J; bases unmatched to any gene: 1. The CDR3 contains 13 residues. CDR3 nucleotides: TGTGCCAGCAGCTTTACAGGGGGCACTGAAGCTTTCTTT. Its translation is CASSFTGGTEAFF. Supplemented by reference TRBV7-3 and TRBJ1-1, the full variable domain reads GAGVSQTPSNKVTEKGKYVELRCDPISGHTALYWYRQSLGQGPEFLIYFQGTGAADDSGLPNDRFFAVRPEGSVSTLKIQRTERGDSAVYLCASSFTGGTEAFFGQGTRLTVV.

The V call is TRBV6-5, the J call TRBJ1-2; 9 bases match TRBD1. The trim removed 6 bases at V and 10 bases at J, leaving 9 bases unmatched. Germline loops: CDR1 MNHEY, CDR2 SVGAGI. The CDR3 totals 13 residues. The CDR3 loop reads CASRSGTGKVYTF. The CDR3 DNA is TGTGCCAGCAGGTCCGGGACAGGGAAGGTCTACACCTTC.

The genes are TRBV6-5 and TRBJ2-5; D call uncertain. The V end was cut by 3 bases, the J end by 1 base, with 9 bases between. CDR1 and CDR2 from the germline V gene are MNHEY and SVGAGI. This CDR3 has 14 amino acids. The CDR3 here is CASSYQNSQETQYF. The CDR3 DNA reads TGTGCCAGCAGTTATCAGAATTCCCAAGAGACCCAGTACTTC.

The chain uses TRBV9 and TRBJ2-3; 9 bases fit TRBD2. Trimming took 2 bases from V and 2 from J; bases not matched to a gene: 6. The CDR3 extends over 16 amino acids. Germline lookup yields CDR1 SGDLS and CDR2 YYNGEE. CDR3: CASSVGASGTTDTQYF. The DNA of the CDR3 is TGTGCCAGCAGCGTGGGGGCTAGCGGGACCACAGATACGCAGTATTTT.

The chain combines TRBV4-1 with TRBJ2-1; D is perhaps TRBD2 (5 bases). This CDR3 is 13 amino acids long. CDR1 is MGHRA and CDR2 is YSYEKL in the germline V gene. The V end lost 1 base, the J end lost 5 bases, and 6 bases lay between the germline ends. The CDR3 reads CASSQVGDNEQFF. The CDR3 DNA is TGCGCCAGCAGCCAAGTCGGGGACAATGAGCAGTTCTTC.

The chain combines TRBV10-3 with TRBJ1-2, with TRBD1 as a possible D gene (5 bases). The CDR3 consists of 15 residues. The ends were cut back, 0 bases at V and 2 bases at J, with 10 bases in the middle. CDR1 ENHRY and CDR2 SYGVKD come from the germline V gene. CDR3 bases: TGTGCCATCAGTGAGTCGCGCCAGGGAAACTATGGCTACACCTTC. Its translation: CAISESRQGNYGYTF.

J is TRBJ2-2 and V is TRBV7-9; D may be TRBD2 (6 bases). This CDR3 is built from 15 residues. Trimming pared 3 bases from V and 2 bases from J, leaving 10 bases between. Looked up from germline, CDR1 is SEHNR and CDR2 is FQNEAQ (reference sequence). Written as DNA, the CDR3 is TGTGCCAGCAGCTTCAGGACTACCAACACCGGGGAGCTGTTTTTT. It yields the protein CASSFRTTNTGELFF.

This clone appeared once. This rearrangement joins TRBV6-2 or TRBV6-3 to TRBJ2-3; 12 bases fit TRBD2. Unmatched junction bases numbered 13, after V lost 0 bases and J lost 6 bases. The CDR3 covers 19 residues. The germline gives CDR1 MNHEY, CDR2 SVGEGT. DNA of the CDR3: TGTGCCAGCAGTTACTCGATTAGCCCACCTAGCGGGGGGGATGATACGCAGTATTTT. Translating gives CASSYSISPPSGGDDTQYF.